These 2 T cell receptor beta chains came from one sample sequenced in a study of blood T cell repertoires in COVID-19. The table came from immunoSEQ multiplex PCR; TCRdb's copy has only in-frame clones and leaves some out. The table includes 200,000 to 250,000 clones, 84% detected once. Sample: peripheral blood. These receptors all stem from a woman in her forties or fifties with active or convalescent COVID-19.

This chain links TRBV6-4 with TRBJ2-2; D might be TRBD1 (6 bases). Germline V gene lookup returns CDR1 MRHNA and CDR2 SNTAGT. This CDR3 has 15 amino acids. V was cut by 4 bases and J by 6 bases, with 15 bases left in between. CDR3 sequence: CASSASDSSAGELFF. The CDR3 nucleotides read TGTGCCAGCAGTGCCTCGGACAGTTCGGCCGGGGAGCTGTTTTTT.

The CDR3 DNA reads TGTGCCAGCAGCCCTCCGGGACAGCGCCCCGGGGAGCTGTTTTTT. This sequence encodes CASSPPGQRPGELFF. This sequence joins TRBV14 and TRBJ2-2, with 7 positions matching TRBD1. The CDR3 extends over 15 amino acids. After removal of 4 bases from V and 6 bases from J, the junction contained 8 bases not matched to a gene. CDR1 and CDR2 (germline): SGHDN, FVKESK.